Sequencing of this T cell receptor (beta chain) was carried out in a study of breast tumors, draining lymph nodes, adjacent tissues. Breast cancer patients provided tissue from their axillary draining lymph nodes. This clonotype was observed at least ten times. What it binds is unknown. The germline V gene has CDR1 SGHTA and CDR2 FQGNSA. V lost 3 bases, J lost 1 base, and 9 bases stayed unmatched. The CDR3 consists of 18 residues. TCRdb used MiXCR to reprocess the multiplex PCR reads, holding one entry per CDR3 protein. There are approximately 300,000 distinct CDR3 sequences in the sample; around 30% occur only once, and more than 1% lies in the top ten. Study results and caveats: Tumor TCR diversity was below lymph nodes but above nontumor tissue.

V and J are TRBV7-2 and TRBJ2-2, with TRBD2 matching over 9 bases. This sequence originates from a female donor with breast cancer. Some clones in this sample may be carry-over from other donors' samples. The source material was axillary lymph node tissue. The CDR3 here is CASSLLGLANQNTGELFF. The CDR3 DNA is TGTGCCAGCAGCTTGCTTGGACTAGCGAATCAGAACACCGGGGAGCTGTTTTTT.